The 16 T cell receptor beta chains reported below all come from one sample, sequenced in a study of CD8 T cells in ankylosing spondylitis. TCRdb redid the calling of the 5' RACE reads with MiXCR, one entry per CDR3 protein. The repertoire has roughly 130,000 distinct CDR3 sequences, around 8.5% of them found once; the top ten carry 2.5% to 4%. The source material was blood, either unsorted or a sorted T cell fraction (not recorded which). These receptors were taken from a male donor with ankylosing spondylitis or in good health (not recorded which).

This clonotype was seen ten or more times. The J gene is TRBJ1-4, the V gene TRBV12-3 or TRBV12-4; D is uncertain. Trimming left V 2 bases short and J 6 bases short, with 13 bases between. There are 15 residues in the CDR3. As DNA, the CDR3 is TGTGCCAGCAGTTTACTGGGAGGCGATTATGAAAAACTGTTTTTT. This codes for CASSLLGGDYEKLFF.

This clonotype was recorded at least ten times. The genes are TRBV7-2 and TRBJ2-3, with D perhaps TRBD1 or TRBD2 (5 bases each). V gave up 5 bases and J gave up 5 bases, with 17 bases separating them. Germline CDR1 reads SGHTA; CDR2 reads FQGNSA. CDR3 size: 15 residues. CDR3 sequence (DNA): TGTGCCAGCAGCCTCTCCGGGACGGTTGTAGATACGCAGTATTTT. Translated, it gives CASSLSGTVVDTQYF.

The rearrangement uses TRBV20-1 and TRBJ2-1, with TRBD2 as a possible D gene (6 bases). This CDR3 has 18 amino acids. Germline V gene data show CDR1 as DFQATT and CDR2 as SNEGSKA (reference sequence). V dropped 5 bases and J dropped 7 bases, with 30 bases sitting between them. CDR3 residues: CSARNPGLGGMLYNEQFF. The CDR3 region has the DNA TGCAGTGCTCGTAATCCGGGCTTGGGCGGGATGCTGTATAATGAGCAGTTCTTC.

This clonotype has a handful of counts. The chain is built from TRBV9 and TRBJ2-2; TRBD2 agrees at 10 bases. This CDR3 contains 17 residues. The V gene's germline CDR1 is SGDLS and CDR2 YYNGEE. V lost 4 bases and J lost 4; bases outside the gene matches: 10. CDR3 residues: CASSTRPSGSGTGELFF. DNA of the CDR3: TGTGCCAGCAGCACCCGCCCTAGCGGGAGCGGCACCGGGGAGCTGTTTTTT.

The chain couples TRBV7-2 to TRBJ1-2, with D possibly TRBD1 on 5 matching bases. Germline V gene lookup returns CDR1 SGHTA and CDR2 FQGNSA. V was cut by 5 bases and J by 4 bases, with 14 bases left in between. The CDR3 length is 14 residues. Written as DNA, the CDR3 is TGTGCCAGCAGCCCCCCCCAGGGACGCTATGGCTACACCTTC. Protein: CASSPPQGRYGYTF.

The rearrangement joins TRBV6-2 or TRBV6-3 to TRBJ2-7, with 13 nucleotides matching TRBD2. CDR1 MNHEY and CDR2 SVGEGT come from the germline V gene. The J segment lost 3 bases and the V segment lost 6 bases, leaving 8 bases of the junction unmatched. The CDR3 consists of 16 residues. In DNA, the CDR3 is TGTGCCAGCAGCCTACACGGGACTAGCGGGAACTACGAGCAGTACTTC. It specifies CASSLHGTSGNYEQYF.

The V gene is TRBV20-1, the J gene TRBJ2-2, with 7 bases identical to TRBD1. The V segment lost 6 bases and the J segment 6 bases; nucleotides outside the gene matches: 4. CDR3 length: 12 amino acids. In germline, CDR1 is DFQATT, CDR2 SNEGSKA (reference sequence). As DNA, the CDR3 is TGCAGTGCGCACAGGGGAGCCGGGGAGCTGTTTTTT. It is translated as CSAHRGAGELFF.

This clonotype was recorded at least ten times. DNA for the CDR3: TGTGCCAGCAGCTTGGTGGTTGGGACTAGCGGGCACTCTCAGTACTTC. Translating gives CASSLVVGTSGHSQYF. This chain uses TRBV5-5 with TRBJ2-5; 12 nucleotides match TRBD2. Germline CDR1 is SGHKS and CDR2 is YYEKEE (reference sequence). This CDR3 is 16 amino acids long. V lost 0 bases, J lost 11 bases, and 11 bases stayed unmatched.

This clonotype was seen only a few times. V usage is TRBV7-2 and J usage is TRBJ1-4; TRBD1 matches at 7 bases. Germline assignment: CDR1 SGHTA and CDR2 FQGNSA. This CDR3 is built from 17 residues. J gave up 1 base and V 2 bases, and 7 bases lay outside the gene matches. The CDR3, as DNA: TGTGCCAGCAGCTTACAGGGGGGGAGTGGAACTAATGAAAAACTGTTTTTT. It encodes CASSLQGGSGTNEKLFF.

This sequence joins TRBV20-1 and TRBJ2-7; unclear D gene. The germline V gene has CDR1 DFQATT and CDR2 SNEGSKA (reference sequence). V lost 6 bases and J lost 3, with 15 bases in between. The CDR3 has 13 residues. The CDR3, as DNA: TGCAGTGCCGTCTCCGTGCAGCACTACGAGCAGTACTTC. Its protein is CSAVSVQHYEQYF.

The table lists this clonotype with a few counts. V is TRBV7-2 and J is TRBJ2-4; 8 bases line up with TRBD2. The CDR3 runs 17 residues. Trimming removed 4 bases from V and 2 bases from J; junction bases left unmatched: 10. Germline CDR1 and CDR2: SGHTA and FQGNSA. The CDR3 DNA is TGTGCCAGCAGCTCCGCCCCAGCGGGAGCTACCAAAAACATTCAGTACTTC. Amino acids: CASSSAPAGATKNIQYF.

This clonotype was counted ten times or more. The CDR3 region has the DNA TGTGCCAGCCGCTCTGGGGCCAACGTCCTGACTTTC. It yields the protein CASRSGANVLTF. The genes are TRBV28 and TRBJ2-6, with D hard to call. The CDR3 has 12 amino acids. The ends were cut back, 8 bases at V and 0 bases at J, with 2 bases in the middle. Germline V CDR1 and CDR2: MDHEN, SYDVKM.

The chain has TRBV24-1 and TRBJ1-6, with D unclear. Germline V gene data show CDR1 as KGHDR and CDR2 as SFDVKD. This CDR3 has 16 residues. Trimming cost V 1 base and J 7 bases, with 13 bases left between them. The CDR3 loop reads CATSDFVNGRNSPLHF. CDR3 coding DNA: TGTGCCACCAGTGATTTCGTCAACGGCCGAAATTCACCCCTCCACTTT.

In regard to this clonotype: Compared with germline, one end of the junction differs, possibly owing to a read error. The gene calls are TRBV5-1 and TRBJ2-7; tentative D call: TRBD1 (6 bases). Germline lookup yields CDR1 SGHRS and CDR2 YFSETQ. This CDR3 comprises 16 residues. CDR3 residues: CASSLASRGPSHEQYF. The DNA of the CDR3 is TGCGCCAGCAGCTTGGCCTCCAGGGGTCCCTCCCACGAGCAGTACTTC.

This clonotype showed up many times. The rearrangement uses TRBV7-3 and TRBJ2-1; D may be TRBD2 (6 bases). Germline V gene data show CDR1 as SGHTA and CDR2 as FQGTGA. There are 14 residues in the CDR3. V lost 7 bases and J lost 9, with 19 bases in between. The CDR3 region has the DNA TGTGCCAGCAACGAAGCGGGTGGGTTAGGTGAGCAGTTCTTC. Translating it yields CASNEAGGLGEQFF.

This clonotype turned up a few times. The chain couples TRBV5-6 to TRBJ2-3, with TRBD2 matching over 14 bases. The CDR3 has 17 amino acids. Trimming cost V 2 bases and J 5 bases; bases outside gene matches: 7. The V gene's germline CDR1 is SGHDT and CDR2 YYEEEE. The CDR3 bases are TGTGCCAGCAGCTTAGGACTAGCGGGAGGCTCCGGAGATACGCAGTATTTT. Its protein product is CASSLGLAGGSGDTQYF.